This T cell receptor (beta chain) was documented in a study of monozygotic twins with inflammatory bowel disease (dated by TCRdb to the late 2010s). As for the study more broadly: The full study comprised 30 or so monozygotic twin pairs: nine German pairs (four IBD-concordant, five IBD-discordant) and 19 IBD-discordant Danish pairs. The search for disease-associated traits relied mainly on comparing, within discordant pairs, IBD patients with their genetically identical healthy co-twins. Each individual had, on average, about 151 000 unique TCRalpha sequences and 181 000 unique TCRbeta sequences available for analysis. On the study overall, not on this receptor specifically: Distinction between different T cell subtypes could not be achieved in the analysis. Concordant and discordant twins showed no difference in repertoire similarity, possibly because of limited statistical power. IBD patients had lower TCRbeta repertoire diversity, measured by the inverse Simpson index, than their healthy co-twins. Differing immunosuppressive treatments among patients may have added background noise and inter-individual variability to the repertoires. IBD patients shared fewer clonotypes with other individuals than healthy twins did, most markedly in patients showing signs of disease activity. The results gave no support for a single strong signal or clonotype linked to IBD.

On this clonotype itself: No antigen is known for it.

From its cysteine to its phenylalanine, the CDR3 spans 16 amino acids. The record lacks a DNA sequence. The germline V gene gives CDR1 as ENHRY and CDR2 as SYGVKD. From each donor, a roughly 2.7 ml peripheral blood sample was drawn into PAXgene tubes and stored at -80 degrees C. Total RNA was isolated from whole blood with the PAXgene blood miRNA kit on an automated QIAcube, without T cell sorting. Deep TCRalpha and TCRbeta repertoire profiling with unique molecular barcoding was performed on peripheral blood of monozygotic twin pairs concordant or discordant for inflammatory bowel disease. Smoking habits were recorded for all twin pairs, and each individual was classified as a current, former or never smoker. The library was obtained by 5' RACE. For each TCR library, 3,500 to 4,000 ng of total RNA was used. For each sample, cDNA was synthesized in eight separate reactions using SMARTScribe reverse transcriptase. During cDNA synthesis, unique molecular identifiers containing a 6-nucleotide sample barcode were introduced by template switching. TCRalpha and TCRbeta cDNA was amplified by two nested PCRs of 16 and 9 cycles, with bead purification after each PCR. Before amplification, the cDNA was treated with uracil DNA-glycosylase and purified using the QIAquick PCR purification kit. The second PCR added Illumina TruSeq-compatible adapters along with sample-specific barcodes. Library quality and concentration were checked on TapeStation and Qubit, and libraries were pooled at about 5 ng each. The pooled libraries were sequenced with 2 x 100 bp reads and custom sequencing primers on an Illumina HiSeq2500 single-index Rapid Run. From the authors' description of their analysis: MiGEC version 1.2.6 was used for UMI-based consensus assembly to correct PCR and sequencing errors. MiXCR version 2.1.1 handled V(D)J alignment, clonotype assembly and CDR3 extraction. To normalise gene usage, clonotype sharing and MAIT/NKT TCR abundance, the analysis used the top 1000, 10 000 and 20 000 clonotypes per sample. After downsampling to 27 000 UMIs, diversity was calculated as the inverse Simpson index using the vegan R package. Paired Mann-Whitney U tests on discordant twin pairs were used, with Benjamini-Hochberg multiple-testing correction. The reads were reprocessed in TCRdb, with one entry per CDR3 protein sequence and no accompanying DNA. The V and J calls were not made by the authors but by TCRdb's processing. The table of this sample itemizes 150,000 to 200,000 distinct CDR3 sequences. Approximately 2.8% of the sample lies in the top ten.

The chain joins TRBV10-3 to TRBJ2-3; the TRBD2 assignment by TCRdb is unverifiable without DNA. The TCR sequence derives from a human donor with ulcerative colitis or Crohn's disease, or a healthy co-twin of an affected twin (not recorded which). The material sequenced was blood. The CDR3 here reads CAISVGLAGEVDTQYF.